Presented here are 4 T cell receptor beta chains from one specimen sequenced in a study of T-cell memory formation after mild COVID-19. TCRdb processed the 5' RACE reads anew with MiXCR; each CDR3 protein has one entry. Altogether fewer than 150,000 distinct CDR3 sequences are present, 11% to 15% being singletons, with the ten largest covering roughly 28%. Sequencing input: PBMCs or a T cell subset sorted from them (not recorded which). The source is an adult woman who had mild COVID-19 (a few samples of this study predate the infection). Cell type and time point are not known.

This clonotype was found a few times. The rearrangement joins TRBV6-2 or TRBV6-3 to TRBJ2-7; the D gene is possibly TRBD1 (5 bases). The CDR3 runs to 13 residues. V dropped 7 bases and J dropped 2 bases, with 12 bases sitting between them. Germline CDR1 is MNHEY and CDR2 is SVGEGT. The CDR3 DNA sequence: TGTGCCAGCACAGTCGTGGACACCTACGAGCAGTACTTC. Its protein is CASTVVDTYEQYF.

This clonotype was detected a few times. The V gene is TRBV4-2, the J gene TRBJ2-7; D uncertain. This CDR3 region has 12 residues. The V end lost 1 base, the J end lost 3 bases, and 4 bases lay between the germline ends. CDR1 is LGHNA, CDR2 YNFKEQ, per germline. The CDR3 bases are TGTGCCAGCAGCCAAGGGGGCTACGAGCAGTACTTC. As protein: CASSQGGYEQYF.

V and J are TRBV7-6 and TRBJ2-7; D unresolved. Trimming took 1 base from V and 2 from J, leaving 6 bases between them. Germline-derived CDR1 and CDR2 are SGHVS and FNYEAQ. The CDR3 spans 13 residues. DNA for the CDR3: TGTGCCAGCAGCTTAGGGGATACCTACGAGCAGTACTTC. Translating it yields CASSLGDTYEQYF.

This clonotype turned up a few times. The chain links TRBV7-9 to TRBJ1-1, with a weak D call TRBD1 (5 bases). Deletions cut 0 bases from V and 4 bases from J, with 6 bases between. CDR1 is SEHNR and CDR2 is FQNEAQ in the germline V gene (reference sequence). The CDR3 is 13 amino acids. CDR3 residues: CASSLAQGTEAFF. The CDR3 DNA follows: TGTGCCAGCAGCTTAGCGCAGGGCACTGAAGCTTTCTTT.